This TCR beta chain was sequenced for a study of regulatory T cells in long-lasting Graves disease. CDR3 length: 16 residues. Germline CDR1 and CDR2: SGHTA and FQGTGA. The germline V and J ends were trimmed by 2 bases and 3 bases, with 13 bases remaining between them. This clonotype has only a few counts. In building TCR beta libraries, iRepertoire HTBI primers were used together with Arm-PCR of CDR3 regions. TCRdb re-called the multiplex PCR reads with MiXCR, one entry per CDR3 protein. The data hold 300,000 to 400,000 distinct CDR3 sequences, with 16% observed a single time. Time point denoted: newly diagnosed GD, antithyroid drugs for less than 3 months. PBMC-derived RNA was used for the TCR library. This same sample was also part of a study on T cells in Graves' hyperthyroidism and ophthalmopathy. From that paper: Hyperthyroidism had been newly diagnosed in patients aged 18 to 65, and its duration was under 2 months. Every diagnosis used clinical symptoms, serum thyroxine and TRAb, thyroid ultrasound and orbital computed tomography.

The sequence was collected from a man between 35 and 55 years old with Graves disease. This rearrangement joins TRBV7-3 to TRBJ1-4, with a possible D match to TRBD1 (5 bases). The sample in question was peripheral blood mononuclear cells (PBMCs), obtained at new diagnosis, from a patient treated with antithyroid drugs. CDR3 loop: CASSLWGNTANEKLFF. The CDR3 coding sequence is TGTGCCAGCAGCTTATGGGGCAATACGGCTAATGAAAAACTGTTTTTT.